Shown below are 22 T cell receptor beta chains from a single sample sequenced in a study of CD8+ T cells in alopecia areata. The sample's treatment: oral pan-JAK inhibitor, 5-10 mg twice daily. cDNA reverse transcribed from extracted RNA served as the sequencing template. Clones were read by immunoSEQ multiplex PCR, and TCRdb kept only the in-frame ones, dropping some. The data contain under 300,000 clones, around 64% of them singletons. Material: CD4+ T cells sorted from blood, obtained around week 53, from a patient treated with tofacitinib. Every receptor here comes from a human donor with alopecia areata.

The gene calls are TRBV5-1 and TRBJ1-1; 7 positions match TRBD1. The CDR3 is made up of 16 amino acids. Germline V lookup: CDR1 SGHRS, CDR2 YFSETQ. With 4 bases clipped from V and 1 base from J, the junction kept 10 bases outside the gene matches. CDR3 in amino acids: CASSRKTGQGNTEAFF. The CDR3 DNA sequence: TGCGCCAGCAGCAGAAAGACAGGGCAGGGGAACACTGAAGCTTTCTTT.

Worth noting for this clone: Other DNA variants within this sample encode the same CDR3. The chain joins TRBV18 to TRBJ2-5; the D is unclear. This CDR3 is built from 13 residues. Germline V gene lookup returns CDR1 KGHSH and CDR2 LQKENI. The germline V and J ends were trimmed by 3 bases and 2 bases, with 7 bases remaining between them. The CDR3 bases are TGTGCCAGCTCACCGTCAGTTCAAGAGACCCAGTACTTC. Translating it yields CASSPSVQETQYF.

CDR3: CASSLVATGNEQFF. CDR3 sequence (DNA): TGTGCCAGCAGCTTGGTCGCGACAGGGAATGAGCAGTTCTTC. The chain has TRBV5-4 and TRBJ2-1; TRBD1 matches 7 bases. V was pared by 0 bases and J by 7 bases, with 4 bases of the junction left unmatched. Germline-derived CDR1 and CDR2 are SGHNT and YYREEE (reference sequence). The CDR3 is 14 amino acids.

The chain couples TRBV5-6 to TRBJ1-6; no definite D call. Germline V lookup: CDR1 SGHDT, CDR2 YYEEEE. V lost 0 bases and J lost 7, with 2 bases in between. The CDR3 spans 12 residues. In nucleotides, the CDR3 is TGTGCCAGCAGCTTGGGGAATTCACCCCTCCACTTT. This translates into CASSLGNSPLHF.

The rearrangement links TRBV25-1 to TRBJ1-4, with D perhaps TRBD1 (5 bases). V was cut by 4 bases and J by 5 bases, with 17 bases left in between. Germline CDR1 MGHDK, CDR2 SYGVNS. This CDR3 comprises 16 residues. The CDR3 DNA follows: TGTGCCAGCAGTGGCCCCCGGGGACGGACGAATGAAAAACTGTTTTTT. Translation gives CASSGPRGRTNEKLFF. Looking up the rest from reference TRBV25-1 and TRBJ1-4 gives the full variable domain: EADIYQTPRYLVIGTGKKITLECSQTMGHDKMYWYQQDPGMELHLIHYSYGVNSTEKGDLSSESTVSRIRTEHFPLTLESARPSHTSQYLCASSGPRGRTNEKLFFGSGTQLSVL.

The chain is built from TRBV18 and TRBJ2-7, with 11 positions matching TRBD1. This CDR3 comprises 14 residues. V was pared by 2 bases and J by 7 bases, with 4 bases of the junction left unmatched. Germline V gene lookup returns CDR1 KGHSH and CDR2 LQKENI. The CDR3 DNA reads TGTGCCAGCTCACCAGGGACAGGGGGGCTGGAGCAGTACTTC. Residues: CASSPGTGGLEQYF. The full variable domain, rest sourced from reference TRBV18 and TRBJ2-7, is NAGVMQNPRHLVRRRGQEARLRCSPMKGHSHVYWYRQLPEEGLKFMVYLQKENIIDESGMPKERFSAEFPKEGPSILRIQQVVRGDSAAYFCASSPGTGGLEQYFGPGTRLTVT.

CDR3 sequence: CASRASGANVLTF. The CDR3 DNA reads as TGTGCCAGCAGGGCCTCTGGGGCCAACGTCCTGACTTTC. The rearrangement links TRBV14 to TRBJ2-6; D gene ambiguous. The germline V and J ends were trimmed by 6 bases and 0 bases, with 3 bases remaining between them. Germline V gives CDR1 SGHDN, CDR2 FVKESK. This CDR3 has 13 amino acids.

J is TRBJ2-1 and V is TRBV29-1, with D perhaps TRBD1 or TRBD2 (5 bases each). This CDR3 spans 11 amino acids. Trimming stripped 4 bases from V and 7 bases from J, with 8 bases between. Germline values: CDR1 SQVTM, CDR2 ANQGSEA. The CDR3 spells CSVARENEQFF. CDR3 bases: TGCAGCGTTGCCAGGGAGAATGAGCAGTTCTTC.

This clone showed up just a few times. The chain recombines TRBV19 with TRBJ2-1; D possibly matches TRBD1 or TRBD2 (5 bases each). The CDR3 runs 15 residues. Germline CDR1 LNHDA, CDR2 SQIVND (reference sequence). The V end was cut by 1 base, the J end by 1 base, with 8 bases between. The CDR3, as DNA: TGTGCCAGTAGTATAGCGGGGCGGTCCTACAATGAGCAGTTCTTC. The encoded protein is CASSIAGRSYNEQFF.

The rearrangement uses TRBV6-5 and TRBJ2-5; D may be TRBD1 (6 bases). The CDR3 runs to 14 residues. Germline CDR1 is MNHEY and CDR2 is SVGAGI. V lost 6 bases to trimming and J lost 3 bases, with 14 bases between them. The CDR3 region is CASSPWGLKETQYF. The CDR3, as DNA: TGTGCCAGCAGCCCATGGGGGCTGAAAGAGACCCAGTACTTC.

As concerns this clone: Additional DNA sequences in this sample encode the identical CDR3. This sequence joins TRBV18 and TRBJ2-5; D unresolved. Germline assignment: CDR1 KGHSH and CDR2 LQKENI. The length of the CDR3 is 12 residues. Trimming stripped 2 bases from V and 5 bases from J, with 6 bases between. The CDR3 here is CASSPLGETQYF. In DNA form, the CDR3 reads TGTGCCAGCTCACCATTAGGTGAGACCCAGTACTTC.

The V and J genes are TRBV7-2 and TRBJ2-1, with D unclear. This CDR3 comprises 16 residues. Trimming took 0 bases from V and 0 from J, leaving 9 bases between them. Looked up from germline, CDR1 is SGHTA and CDR2 is FQGNSA. The CDR3 DNA reads TGTGCCAGCAGCTTAGCTTTCTCTAGCTCCTACAATGAGCAGTTCTTC. Protein sequence: CASSLAFSSSYNEQFF.

Regarding this clone: The sample has other DNA sequences that encode this CDR3 too. The chain uses TRBV7-9 and TRBJ2-2; D not certain. Trimming removed 5 bases from V and 2 bases from J, with 3 bases in between. Germline CDR1 and CDR2: SEHNR and FQNEAQ (reference sequence). This CDR3 is 12 amino acids long. CDR3 coding DNA: TGTGCCAGCAGCCTTAACACCGGGGAGCTGTTTTTT. This gives the protein CASSLNTGELFF.

The rearrangement links TRBV29-1 to TRBJ1-2; 9 bases match TRBD1. The CDR3 runs 11 residues. Germline lookup yields CDR1 SQVTM and CDR2 ANQGSEA. V shed 7 bases and J 11 bases; nucleotides not matched to a gene: 8. CDR3 in amino acids: CSDLGQGQYTF. CDR3 DNA: TGCAGCGATCTGGGACAGGGACAGTACACCTTC.

J is TRBJ2-3 and V is TRBV4-3; no reliable D call. V was clipped by 4 bases and J by 6 bases, with 11 bases between them. Germline-derived CDR1 and CDR2 are LGHNA and YSLEER. This CDR3 spans 13 amino acids. CDR3 loop: CASSRWTTDTQYF. CDR3 coding DNA: TGCGCCAGCAGCCGATGGACGACGGATACGCAGTATTTT.

This clone was counted once. The rearrangement joins TRBV15 to TRBJ1-2, with no clear D. V lost 0 bases to trimming and J lost 5 bases, with 10 bases between them. Germline-derived CDR1 and CDR2 are LNHNV and YYDKDF (reference sequence). The CDR3 extends over 14 amino acids. DNA of the CDR3: TGTGCCACCAGCAGAGATGAAATGGGTTATGGCTACACCTTC. This translates into CATSRDEMGYGYTF.

This clone was counted between two and nine times. The rearrangement links TRBV30 to TRBJ1-5, with D maybe TRBD1 (5 bases). From germline, CDR1 is GTSNPN and CDR2 SVGIG (reference sequence). Trimming cost V 5 bases and J 4 bases, with 21 bases left between them. The CDR3 is 16 residues long. CDR3 sequence: CAWPPRGMGVNQPQHF. CDR3 DNA: TGTGCCTGGCCCCCCCGTGGGATGGGGGTTAATCAGCCCCAGCATTTT.

This clone was detected only a few times. The chain carries TRBV30 and TRBJ1-2; D uncertain. Germline CDR1 and CDR2: GTSNPN and SVGIG (reference sequence). V lost 3 bases to trimming and J lost 4 bases, with 15 bases between them. CDR3 length: 14 amino acids. CDR3 region: CAWRGAVLLYGYTF. The CDR3 DNA reads as TGTGCCTGGAGAGGTGCAGTCCTCCTCTATGGCTACACCTTC. Based on the CDR3 plus reference TRBV30 and TRBJ1-2, the full variable domain is SQTIHQWPATLVQPVGSPLSLECTVEGTSNPNLYWYRQAAGRGLQLLFYSVGIGQISSEVPQNLSASRPQDRQFILSSKKLLLSDSGFYLCAWRGAVLLYGYTFGSGTRLTVV.

This clone came up once. The chain uses TRBV7-2 and TRBJ2-2; D not resolved. CDR1 and CDR2 (germline): SGHTA, FQGNSA. V was pared by 4 bases and J by 6 bases, with 9 bases between. The CDR3 consists of 13 residues. The CDR3 is CASSSQSSGELFF. DNA for the CDR3: TGTGCCAGCAGCTCTCAGTCATCCGGGGAGCTGTTTTTT.

The sample holds one count of this clone. The rearrangement joins TRBV7-2 to TRBJ2-2; a weak D match, TRBD2 (6 bases). Germline V gives CDR1 SGHTA, CDR2 FQGNSA. Trimming took off 4 bases at V and 7 bases at J, with 10 bases between the two ends. The CDR3 totals 13 residues. CDR3 in DNA: TGTGCCAGCAGCTCACAGCGGGTCGGGGAGCTGTTTTTT. The encoded protein is CASSSQRVGELFF.

This clone was seen more than once but under ten times. The V gene is TRBV30, the J gene TRBJ2-1; 9 bases match TRBD2. Looked up from germline, CDR1 is GTSNPN and CDR2 is SVGIG (reference sequence). V lost 4 bases and J lost 2; bases outside the gene matches: 9. The CDR3 covers 16 residues. CDR3: CAWKPGAGGAYNEQFF. The DNA for the CDR3 is TGTGCCTGGAAACCAGGAGCGGGGGGCGCCTACAATGAGCAGTTCTTC.

In its sample, this clone was seen a few times. Here the CDR3 reads CASSLVPGYYNEQFF. Here the CDR3 DNA reads TGTGCCAGCAGTTTGGTGCCCGGGTACTACAATGAGCAGTTCTTC. The rearrangement joins TRBV28 to TRBJ2-1, with D unresolved. Trimming cost V 3 bases and J 3 bases, with 12 bases left between them. The CDR3 consists of 15 residues. Germline V lookup: CDR1 MDHEN, CDR2 SYDVKM.